The 20 T cell receptor beta chains in this list originate from one sample, sequenced in a study of T cell responses to AZD1222 COVID-19 vaccine. Assay used: immunoSEQ multiplex PCR; TCRdb lists only in-frame clones, some missing. The table records more than 120,000 clones, around nine tenths of them present only once. Sequenced here: peripheral blood, sampled 28 days after the second AZD1222 dose. The receptors here all came from an adult who received the AZD1222 COVID-19 vaccine.

V usage is TRBV27 and J usage is TRBJ1-2; 7 nucleotides align to TRBD1. Germline-derived CDR1 and CDR2 are MNHEY and SMNVEV (reference sequence). The CDR3 is 14 amino acids. Trimming at V came to 5 bases and at J to 4 bases, leaving 7 bases not matched to a gene. CDR3: CASSLAGQLYGYTF. CDR3 coding DNA: TGTGCCAGCAGTCTTGCGGGACAGCTCTATGGCTACACCTTC.

The V call is TRBV19, the J call TRBJ1-5; tentatively, D is TRBD1 (6 bases). The CDR3 contains 15 residues. Germline CDR1 LNHDA, CDR2 SQIVND (reference sequence). With 3 bases removed from V and 7 bases from J, the gap between germline ends came to 16 bases. CDR3 region: CASSMDTGKVQPQHF. The CDR3 nucleotides are TGTGCCAGTAGTATGGATACAGGGAAGGTACAGCCCCAGCATTTT.

The chain combines TRBV6-4 with TRBJ2-5; D call uncertain. V was cut by 7 bases and J by 3 bases, with 21 bases left in between. The CDR3 covers 16 residues. Germline CDR1 MRHNA, CDR2 SNTAGT. Written as DNA, the CDR3 is TGTGCCAGCACCAAGAATGGGGTCCGTTCAGAAGAGACCCAGTACTTC. Its protein is CASTKNGVRSEETQYF.

This chain joins TRBV15 and TRBJ1-4; a possible D gene is TRBD1 (5 bases). Germline V gene sequence: CDR1 LNHNV, CDR2 YYDKDF (reference sequence). V dropped 0 bases and J dropped 4 bases, with 6 bases sitting between them. This CDR3 region has 14 residues. The CDR3 sequence is CATSRDRGNEKLFF. The CDR3 DNA reads as TGTGCCACCAGCAGAGATAGGGGTAATGAAAAACTGTTTTTT.

V gene TRBV3-1 (or the pseudogene TRBV3-2) combines with J gene TRBJ2-5; TRBD2 agrees at 7 bases. The CDR3 consists of 14 residues. The germline CDR1 and CDR2 sequences are LGHDT and YNNKEL (reference sequence). After removal of 3 bases from V and 5 bases from J, the junction contained 6 bases not matched to a gene. CDR3 sequence: CASSQPQGGETQYF. CDR3 sequence (DNA): TGTGCCAGCAGCCAGCCTCAGGGAGGGGAGACCCAGTACTTC.

The V gene is TRBV12-3 or TRBV12-4, the J gene TRBJ2-7, with D possibly called TRBD1 or TRBD2 (5 bases each). The CDR3 is 13 residues long. The V end was cut by 5 bases, the J end by 2 bases, with 10 bases between. The CDR3 sequence is CASSLLGPYEQYF. The CDR3 region has the DNA TGTGCCAGCAGTCTTCTGGGACCCTACGAGCAGTACTTC.

This rearrangement joins TRBV5-1 to TRBJ2-7; TRBD2 aligns across 11 bases. The CDR3 has 14 amino acids. V lost 1 base to trimming and J lost 4 bases; unmatched junction nucleotides: 1. Germline V lookup: CDR1 SGHRS, CDR2 YFSETQ. The CDR3 region is CASSLTSGSYEQYF. DNA for the CDR3: TGCGCCAGCAGCTTGACTAGCGGGAGTTACGAGCAGTACTTC.

The rearrangement uses TRBV5-1 and TRBJ1-5, with no clear D. CDR1 and CDR2 (germline): SGHRS, YFSETQ. There are 15 residues in the CDR3. V lost 0 bases and J lost 5, with 12 bases in between. DNA of the CDR3: TGCGCCAGCAGCTTGGAAGGGAGTCGGGATCAGCCCCAGCATTTT. Translating gives CASSLEGSRDQPQHF.

The rearrangement joins TRBV7-2 to TRBJ2-2; D is possibly TRBD1 (5 bases). V lost 5 bases and J 5 bases, leaving 18 bases between the germline ends. The length of the CDR3 is 16 residues. Germline CDR1 SGHTA, CDR2 FQGNSA. The CDR3 sequence: CASSTPLGAMTGELFF. The CDR3 region has the DNA TGTGCCAGCAGCACCCCCCTAGGGGCGATGACCGGGGAGCTGTTTTTT.

The rearrangement uses TRBV11-2 and TRBJ1-1; no clear D. Per germline, CDR1 SGHAT and CDR2 FQNNGV. The CDR3 is 10 residues long. The germline V and J ends were trimmed by 5 bases and 7 bases, with 5 bases remaining between them. The DNA of the CDR3 is TGTGCCAGCAGCGCCGATGAAGCTTTCTTT. Amino acids: CASSADEAFF.

V is TRBV6-6 and J is TRBJ2-2; 8 nucleotides match TRBD1. The V gene end was trimmed by 4 bases and the J gene end by 4 bases; junction bases not matched to a gene: 5. Germline V gene lookup returns CDR1 MNHNY and CDR2 SVGAGI (reference sequence). This CDR3 comprises 15 residues. CDR3 amino acids: CASSSTGVSTGELFF. CDR3 bases: TGTGCCAGCAGTTCGACAGGGGTGAGCACCGGGGAGCTGTTTTTT.

The V gene is TRBV7-9, the J gene TRBJ1-1; the D is unclear. V was trimmed by 5 bases and J by 1 base, leaving 8 bases between them. Germline CDR1 reads SEHNR; CDR2 reads FQNEAQ (reference sequence). This CDR3 has 13 residues. Here the CDR3 reads CASSPQENTEAFF. CDR3 DNA sequence: TGTGCCAGCAGCCCTCAGGAGAACACTGAAGCTTTCTTT.

J is TRBJ2-3 and V is TRBV28; the D is unclear. The CDR3 covers 15 residues. Trimming took off 3 bases at V and 4 bases at J, with 14 bases between the two ends. Germline CDR1 reads MDHEN; CDR2 reads SYDVKM. As DNA, the CDR3 is TGTGCCAGCAGTTTGTTAGCAACGGGCCCAGATACGCAGTATTTT. It specifies CASSLLATGPDTQYF.

This sequence joins TRBV7-2 and TRBJ1-2; D is possibly TRBD1 (6 bases). The CDR3 loop spans 15 amino acids. Germline values: CDR1 SGHTA, CDR2 FQGNSA. Trimming took off 4 bases at V and 8 bases at J, with 20 bases between the two ends. The CDR3 is CASSYRANYVSGYTF. The CDR3 DNA reads as TGTGCCAGCAGCTACAGGGCCAATTATGTCTCGGGCTACACCTTC.

This chain uses TRBV6-2 or TRBV6-3 with TRBJ1-1; D remains ambiguous. The CDR3 has 12 amino acids. Germline V gene sequence: CDR1 MNHEY, CDR2 SVGEGT. The ends were cut back, 3 bases at V and 1 base at J, with 3 bases in the middle. The CDR3 sequence: CASSYWNTEAFF. CDR3 nucleotide sequence: TGTGCCAGCAGTTATTGGAACACTGAAGCTTTCTTT.

The chain combines TRBV25-1 with TRBJ1-2; 7 bases are a match to TRBD1. The CDR3 is 14 amino acids. Germline V gene lookup returns CDR1 MGHDK and CDR2 SYGVNS. Losses at the gene ends were 3 bases for V and 2 bases for J; bases not matched to a gene: 3. The CDR3 DNA reads TGTGCCAGCAGTGAGGCAGGGGGGAACTATGGCTACACCTTC. Protein sequence: CASSEAGGNYGYTF.

The rearrangement joins TRBV6-2 or TRBV6-3 to TRBJ1-4; no firm D call. Germline assignment: CDR1 MNHEY and CDR2 SVGEGT. Trimming shortened V by 2 bases and J by 4 bases, and 8 bases separated the two germline ends. The CDR3 covers 14 residues. The CDR3 bases are TGTGCCAGCAGTTACATCTGGGGTAATGAAAAACTGTTTTTT. Amino acids: CASSYIWGNEKLFF.

The chain employs TRBV2 and TRBJ1-1; D is unresolved. Germline CDR1 reads SNHLY; CDR2 reads FYNNEI. The CDR3 runs to 16 residues. Trimming stripped 2 bases from V and 4 bases from J, with 17 bases between. The DNA of the CDR3 is TGTGCCAGCAGTGAATCAGGAGGGTTATCGGGCACTGAAGCTTTCTTT. This translates into CASSESGGLSGTEAFF.

The chain has TRBV4-1 and TRBJ2-7, with D maybe TRBD1 (6 bases). Germline loops: CDR1 MGHRA, CDR2 YSYEKL. The CDR3 has 11 residues. V lost 2 bases and J 9 bases, leaving 8 bases between the germline ends. The DNA of the CDR3 is TGCGCCAGCAGCCAACAGGGGAGGCAGTACTTC. It is translated as CASSQQGRQYF.

The rearrangement uses TRBV6-5 and TRBJ2-7; D unresolved. The germline V gene has CDR1 MNHEY and CDR2 SVGAGI. V shed 8 bases and J shed 3 bases, with 14 bases lying between them. The CDR3 extends over 13 amino acids. In nucleotides, the CDR3 is TGTGCCAGCCTCCCGGCAGAGGACTACGAGCAGTACTTC. As protein: CASLPAEDYEQYF.